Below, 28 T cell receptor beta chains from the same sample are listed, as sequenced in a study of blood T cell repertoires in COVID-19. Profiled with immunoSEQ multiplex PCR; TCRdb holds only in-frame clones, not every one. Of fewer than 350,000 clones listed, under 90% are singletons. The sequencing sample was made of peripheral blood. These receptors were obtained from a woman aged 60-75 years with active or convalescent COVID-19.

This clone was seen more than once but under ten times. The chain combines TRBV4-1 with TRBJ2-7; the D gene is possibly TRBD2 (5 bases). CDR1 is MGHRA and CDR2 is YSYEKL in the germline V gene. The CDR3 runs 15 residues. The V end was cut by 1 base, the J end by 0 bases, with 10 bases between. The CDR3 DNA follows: TGCGCCAGCAGCCAAGGGATCGGGGTCTCCTACGAGCAGTACTTC. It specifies CASSQGIGVSYEQYF.

For the CDR3, the DNA is TGCGCCAGCAGCCAACGCGGTGCAATCCCCCGAGGACAGGATGAAAAACTGTTTTTT. Residues: CASSQRGAIPRGQDEKLFF. The J gene is TRBJ1-4, the V gene TRBV4-1; 7 bases map to TRBD1. Trimming took 2 bases from V and 6 from J; bases not matched to a gene: 18. Germline loops: CDR1 MGHRA, CDR2 YSYEKL. The CDR3 is 19 residues long.

The CDR3 bases are TGCGCCAGCAGCCCCGAGGGGGCGGGGGGTACTGAAGCTTTCTTT. Its translation: CASSPEGAGGTEAFF. This chain links TRBV5-1 with TRBJ1-1; 7 bases fit TRBD1. The CDR3 consists of 15 residues. V shed 4 bases and J 5 bases; nucleotides not matched to a gene: 11. Germline CDR1 reads SGHRS; CDR2 reads YFSETQ.

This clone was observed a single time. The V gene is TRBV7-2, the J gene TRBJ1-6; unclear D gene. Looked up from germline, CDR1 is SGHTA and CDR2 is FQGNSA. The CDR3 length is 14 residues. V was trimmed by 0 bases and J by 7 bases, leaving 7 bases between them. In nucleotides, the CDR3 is TGTGCCAGCAGCTTAGCGGGCCGAAATTCACCCCTCCACTTT. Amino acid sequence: CASSLAGRNSPLHF.

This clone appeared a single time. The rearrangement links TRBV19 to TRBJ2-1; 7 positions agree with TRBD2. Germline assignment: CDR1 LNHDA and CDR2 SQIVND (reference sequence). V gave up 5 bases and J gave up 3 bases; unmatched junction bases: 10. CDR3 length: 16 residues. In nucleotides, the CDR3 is TGTGCCAGTAGTGCCTCGGGCGGGGGATACTACAATGAGCAGTTCTTC. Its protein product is CASSASGGGYYNEQFF.

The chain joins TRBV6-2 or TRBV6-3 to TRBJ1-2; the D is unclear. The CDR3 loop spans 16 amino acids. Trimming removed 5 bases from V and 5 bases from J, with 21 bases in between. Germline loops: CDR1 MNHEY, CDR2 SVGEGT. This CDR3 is CASSPPRSSRLYGYTF. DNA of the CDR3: TGTGCCAGCAGTCCCCCTCGGTCCTCTCGACTGTATGGCTACACCTTC.

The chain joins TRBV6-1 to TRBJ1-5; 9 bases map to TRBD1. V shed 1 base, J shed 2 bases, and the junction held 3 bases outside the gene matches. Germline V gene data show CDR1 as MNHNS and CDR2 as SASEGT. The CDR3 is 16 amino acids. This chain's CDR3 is CASSEVWTGGNQPQHF. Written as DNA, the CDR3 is TGTGCCAGCAGTGAAGTATGGACAGGGGGCAATCAGCCCCAGCATTTT.

CDR3 sequence: CASGLVRGGHYNEQFF. CDR3 nucleotide sequence: TGTGCTAGTGGTTTGGTACGCGGGGGGCACTACAATGAGCAGTTCTTC. The rearrangement uses TRBV12-5 and TRBJ2-1; TRBD2 agrees at 8 bases. The CDR3 is made up of 16 amino acids. Germline loops: CDR1 LGHNT, CDR2 FRNRAP. V lost 0 bases, J lost 3 bases, and 4 bases stayed unmatched.

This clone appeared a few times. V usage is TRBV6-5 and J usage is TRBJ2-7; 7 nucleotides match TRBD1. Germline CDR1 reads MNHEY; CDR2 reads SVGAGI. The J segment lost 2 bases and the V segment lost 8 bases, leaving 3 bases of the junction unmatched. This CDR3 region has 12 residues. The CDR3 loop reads CASGTEPYEQYF. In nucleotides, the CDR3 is TGTGCCAGCGGGACAGAACCCTACGAGCAGTACTTC.

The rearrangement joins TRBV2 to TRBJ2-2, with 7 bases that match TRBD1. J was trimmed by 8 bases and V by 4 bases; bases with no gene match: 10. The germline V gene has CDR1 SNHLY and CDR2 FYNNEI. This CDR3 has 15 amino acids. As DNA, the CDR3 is TGTGCCAGCAGTGGACACAGGGGTTCCTCTGGGGAGCTGTTTTTT. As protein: CASSGHRGSSGELFF.

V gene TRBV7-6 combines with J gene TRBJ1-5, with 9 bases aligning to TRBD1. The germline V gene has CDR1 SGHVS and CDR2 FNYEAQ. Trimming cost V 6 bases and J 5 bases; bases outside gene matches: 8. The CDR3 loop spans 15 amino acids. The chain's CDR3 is CASSYGQGWDQPQHF. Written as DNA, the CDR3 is TGTGCCAGCAGTTACGGACAGGGGTGGGATCAGCCCCAGCATTTT.

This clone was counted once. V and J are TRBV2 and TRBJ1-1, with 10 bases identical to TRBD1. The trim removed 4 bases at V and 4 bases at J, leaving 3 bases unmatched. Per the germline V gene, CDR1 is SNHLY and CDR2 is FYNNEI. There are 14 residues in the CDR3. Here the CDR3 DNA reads TGTGCCAGCAGTGGACAGGGGGCATTCACTGAAGCTTTCTTT. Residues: CASSGQGAFTEAFF.

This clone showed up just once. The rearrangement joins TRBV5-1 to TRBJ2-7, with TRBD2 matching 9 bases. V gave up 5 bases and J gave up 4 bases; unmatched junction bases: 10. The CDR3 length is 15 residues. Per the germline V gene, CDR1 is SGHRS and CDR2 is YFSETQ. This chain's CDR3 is CASSDSIAGEYEQYF. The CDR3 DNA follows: TGCGCCAGCAGTGATTCAATAGCGGGGGAGTACGAGCAGTACTTC.

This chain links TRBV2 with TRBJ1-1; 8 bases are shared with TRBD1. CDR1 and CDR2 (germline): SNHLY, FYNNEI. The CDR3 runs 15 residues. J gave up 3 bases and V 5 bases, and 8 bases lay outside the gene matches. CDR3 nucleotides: TGTGCCAGCAGTCAGGGGGCGAGGGCCTACACTGAAGCTTTCTTT. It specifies CASSQGARAYTEAFF.

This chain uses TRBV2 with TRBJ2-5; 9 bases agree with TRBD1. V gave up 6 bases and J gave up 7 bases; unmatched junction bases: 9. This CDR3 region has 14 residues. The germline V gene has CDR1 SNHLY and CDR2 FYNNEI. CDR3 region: CASRAGQGAATQYF. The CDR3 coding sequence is TGTGCCAGCAGAGCGGGACAGGGTGCGGCGACCCAGTACTTC.

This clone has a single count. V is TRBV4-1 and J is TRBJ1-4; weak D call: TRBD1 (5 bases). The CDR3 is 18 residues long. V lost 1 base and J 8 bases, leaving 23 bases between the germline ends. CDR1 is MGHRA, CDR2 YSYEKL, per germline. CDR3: CASSQGVWLRQGSEKLFF. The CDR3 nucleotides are TGCGCCAGCAGCCAAGGAGTTTGGTTACGGCAGGGAAGCGAAAAACTGTTTTTT.

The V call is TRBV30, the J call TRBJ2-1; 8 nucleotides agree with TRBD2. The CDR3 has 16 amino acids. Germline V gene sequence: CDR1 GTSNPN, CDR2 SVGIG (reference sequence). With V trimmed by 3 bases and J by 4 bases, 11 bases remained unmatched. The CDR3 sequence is CAWRNSGANRYNEQFF. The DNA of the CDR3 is TGTGCCTGGAGGAATAGCGGGGCCAATCGATACAATGAGCAGTTCTTC.

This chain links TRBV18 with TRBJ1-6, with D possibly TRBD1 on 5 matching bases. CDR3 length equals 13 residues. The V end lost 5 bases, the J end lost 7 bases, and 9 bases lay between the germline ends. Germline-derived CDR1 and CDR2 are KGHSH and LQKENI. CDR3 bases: TGTGCCAGCTCAGGAAACAGGAATTCACCCCTCCACTTT. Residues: CASSGNRNSPLHF.

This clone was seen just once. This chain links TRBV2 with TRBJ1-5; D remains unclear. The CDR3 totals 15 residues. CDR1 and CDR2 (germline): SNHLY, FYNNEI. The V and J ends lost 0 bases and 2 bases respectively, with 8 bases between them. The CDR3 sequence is CASSEATAGNQPQHF. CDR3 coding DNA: TGTGCCAGCAGTGAAGCGACGGCGGGCAATCAGCCCCAGCATTTT.

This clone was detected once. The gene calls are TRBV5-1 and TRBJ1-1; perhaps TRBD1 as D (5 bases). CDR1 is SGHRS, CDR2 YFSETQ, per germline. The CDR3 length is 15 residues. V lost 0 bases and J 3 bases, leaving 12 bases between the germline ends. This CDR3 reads CASSLVSGPDTEAFF. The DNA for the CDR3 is TGCGCCAGCAGCTTGGTTTCAGGGCCTGACACTGAAGCTTTCTTT.

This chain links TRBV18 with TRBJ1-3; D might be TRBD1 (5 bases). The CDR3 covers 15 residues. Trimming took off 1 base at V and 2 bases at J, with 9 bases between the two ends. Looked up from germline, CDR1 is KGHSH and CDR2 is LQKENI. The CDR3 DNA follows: TGTGCCAGCTCACCACACAGGATAGCTGGAAACACCATATATTTT. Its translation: CASSPHRIAGNTIYF.

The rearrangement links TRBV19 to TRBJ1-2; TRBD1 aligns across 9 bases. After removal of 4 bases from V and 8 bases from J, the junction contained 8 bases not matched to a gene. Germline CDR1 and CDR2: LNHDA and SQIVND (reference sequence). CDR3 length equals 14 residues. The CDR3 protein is CASSTRDRVRGYTF. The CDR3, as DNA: TGTGCCAGTAGTACCCGGGACAGGGTAAGGGGCTACACCTTC.

The CDR3 is CASSLAGRGGTEAFF. Here the CDR3 DNA reads TGTGCCAGCAGCTTAGCAGGGCGGGGGGGCACTGAAGCTTTCTTT. This sequence joins TRBV7-9 and TRBJ1-1; tentatively, D is TRBD1 (5 bases). The V gene's germline CDR1 is SEHNR and CDR2 FQNEAQ (reference sequence). With 0 bases removed from V and 4 bases from J, the gap between germline ends came to 12 bases. The CDR3 length is 15 residues.

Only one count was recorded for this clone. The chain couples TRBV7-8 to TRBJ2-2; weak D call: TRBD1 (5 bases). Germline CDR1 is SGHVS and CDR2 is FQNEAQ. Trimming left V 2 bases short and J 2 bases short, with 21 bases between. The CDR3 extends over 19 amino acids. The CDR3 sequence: CASSLYWAVTVPNTGELFF. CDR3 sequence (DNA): TGTGCCAGCAGCTTATACTGGGCGGTGACAGTTCCTAACACCGGGGAGCTGTTTTTT.

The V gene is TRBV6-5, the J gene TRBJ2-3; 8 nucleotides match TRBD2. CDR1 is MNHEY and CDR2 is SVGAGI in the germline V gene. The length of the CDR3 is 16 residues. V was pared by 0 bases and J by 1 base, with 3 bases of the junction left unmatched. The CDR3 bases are TGTGCCAGCAGTTACTCGTCAGCGGGGGGCACAGATACGCAGTATTTT. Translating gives CASSYSSAGGTDTQYF.

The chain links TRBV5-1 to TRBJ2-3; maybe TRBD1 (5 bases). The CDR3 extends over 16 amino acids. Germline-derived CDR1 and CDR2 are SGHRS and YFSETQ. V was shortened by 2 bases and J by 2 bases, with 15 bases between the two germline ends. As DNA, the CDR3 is TGCGCCAGCAGCTTAAGACAGCCAAGTTCCACAGATACGCAGTATTTT. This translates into CASSLRQPSSTDTQYF.

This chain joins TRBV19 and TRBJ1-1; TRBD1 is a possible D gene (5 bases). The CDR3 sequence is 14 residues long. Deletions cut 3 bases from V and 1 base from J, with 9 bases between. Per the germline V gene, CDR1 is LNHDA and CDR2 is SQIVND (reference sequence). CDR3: CASSIGRENTEAFF. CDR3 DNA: TGTGCCAGTAGTATCGGCAGGGAGAACACTGAAGCTTTCTTT. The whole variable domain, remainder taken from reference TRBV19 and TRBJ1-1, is DGGITQSPKYLFRKEGQNVTLSCEQNLNHDAMYWYRQDPGQGLRLIYYSQIVNDFQKGDIAEGYSVSREKKESFPLTVTSAQKNPTAFYLCASSIGRENTEAFFGQGTRLTVV.

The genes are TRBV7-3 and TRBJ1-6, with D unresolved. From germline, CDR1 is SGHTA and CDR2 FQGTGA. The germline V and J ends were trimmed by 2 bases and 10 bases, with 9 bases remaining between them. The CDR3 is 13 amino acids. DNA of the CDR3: TGTGCCAGCAGCTTACCGGGAAGGTCACCCCTCCACTTT. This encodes CASSLPGRSPLHF.